This T cell receptor (beta chain) was recorded in a study of T cell responses to AZD1222 COVID-19 vaccine. This CDR3 has 14 amino acids. The V and J ends lost 7 bases and 6 bases respectively, with 18 bases between them. Germline V gene sequence: CDR1 MDHEN, CDR2 SYDVKM. Study findings and constraints: Clonal diversity was possibly underestimated, and white British individuals and females predominated among donors. Researchers report vaccine-associated CD4 TCRs spanning spike, with dominance at 160-218 and 743-854. In the spike-specific TCR repertoire, nearly half reportedly target unmutated variant regions.

Of note for this clone: Its antigen is still unknown.

Only in-frame clones appear in the TCRdb table, and some are missing; sequencing was by immunoSEQ multiplex PCR. The repertoire holds over 150,000 clones, with 94% as singletons. This TCR came from an adult who received the AZD1222 COVID-19 vaccine. The rearrangement links TRBV28 to TRBJ1-2, with D perhaps matching TRBD1 (5 bases). The specimen comprised peripheral blood, sampled 28 days after the second AZD1222 dose. CDR3 protein: CASTTGVMVHGYTF. In DNA, the CDR3 is TGTGCCAGCACCACGGGGGTAATGGTTCATGGCTACACCTTC.